The clone carrying this T cell receptor (beta chain) was recorded once. Its antigen remains unidentified. This sample stems from a study of T cell clones after liver transplantation. Overall study context: Three of the eight recipients were HCV-positive; the rest had non-autoimmune, non-viral transplant indications. Study results and caveats: A significant post-transplant drop in circulating graft-donor-reactive CD4 TCRbeta sequences occurred in most of the 8 subjects.

The method was immunoSEQ multiplex PCR; TCRdb's version includes in-frame clones alone and lacks a portion of them. The sample lists 70,000 to 85,000 clones; 80% were seen once. CDR3 length: 13 residues. Germline V lookup: CDR1 SGHDN, CDR2 FVKESK. Trimming removed 4 bases at V and 4 bases at J, with 10 bases between. The specimen was CD4+ T cells from blood, collected before liver transplant. This chain joins TRBV14 and TRBJ2-5; no clear D gene. This receptor was taken from a human donor who received a liver transplant. The DNA for the CDR3 is TGTGCCAGCAGCCTCCGTGGAAGAGAGACCCAGTACTTC. This translates into CASSLRGRETQYF. The full variable domain, with the rest looked up from reference TRBV14 and TRBJ2-5, is EAGVTQFPSHSVIEKGQTVTLRCDPISGHDNLYWYRRVMGKEIKFLLHFVKESKQDESGMPNNRFLAERTGGTYSTLKVQPAELEDSGVYFCASSLRGRETQYFGPGTRLLVL.